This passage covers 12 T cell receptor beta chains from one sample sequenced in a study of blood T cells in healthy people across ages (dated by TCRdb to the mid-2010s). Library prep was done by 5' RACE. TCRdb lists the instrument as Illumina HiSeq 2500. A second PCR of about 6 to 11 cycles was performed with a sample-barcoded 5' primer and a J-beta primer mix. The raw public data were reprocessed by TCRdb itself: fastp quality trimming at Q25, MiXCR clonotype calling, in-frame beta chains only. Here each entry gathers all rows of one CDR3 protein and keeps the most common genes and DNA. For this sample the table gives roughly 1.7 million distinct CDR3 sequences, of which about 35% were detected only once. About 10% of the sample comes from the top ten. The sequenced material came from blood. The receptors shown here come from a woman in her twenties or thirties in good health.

DNA for the CDR3: TGCAGCGTTGAAGGAGGCAGAAGAATTAACAATGAGCAGTTCTTC. Translating it yields CSVEGGRRINNEQFF. V is TRBV29-1 and J is TRBJ2-1; D unresolved. V was pared by 1 base and J by 5 bases, with 15 bases between. Per germline, CDR1 SQVTM and CDR2 ANQGSEA. The CDR3 length is 15 residues.

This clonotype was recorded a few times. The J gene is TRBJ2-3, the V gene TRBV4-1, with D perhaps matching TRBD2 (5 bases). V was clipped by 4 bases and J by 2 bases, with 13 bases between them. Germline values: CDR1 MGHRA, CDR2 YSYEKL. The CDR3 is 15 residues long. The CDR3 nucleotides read TGCGCCAGCAGCCGGCTCGGGGAGAACACAGATACGCAGTATTTT. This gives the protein CASSRLGENTDTQYF.

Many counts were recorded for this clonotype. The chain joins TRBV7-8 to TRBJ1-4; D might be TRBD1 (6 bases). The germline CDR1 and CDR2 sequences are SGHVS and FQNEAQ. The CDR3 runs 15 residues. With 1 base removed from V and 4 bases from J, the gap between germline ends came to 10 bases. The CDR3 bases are TGTGCCAGCAGCTTAGGAAGACAGGTTAATGAAAAACTGTTTTTT. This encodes CASSLGRQVNEKLFF.

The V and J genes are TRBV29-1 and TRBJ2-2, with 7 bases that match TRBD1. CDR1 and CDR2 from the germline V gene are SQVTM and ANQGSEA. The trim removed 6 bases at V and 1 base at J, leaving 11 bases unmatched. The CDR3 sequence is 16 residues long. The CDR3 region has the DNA TGCAGCGTAGAAACAAAGAGACAGGGGAACACCGGGGAGCTGTTTTTT. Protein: CSVETKRQGNTGELFF.

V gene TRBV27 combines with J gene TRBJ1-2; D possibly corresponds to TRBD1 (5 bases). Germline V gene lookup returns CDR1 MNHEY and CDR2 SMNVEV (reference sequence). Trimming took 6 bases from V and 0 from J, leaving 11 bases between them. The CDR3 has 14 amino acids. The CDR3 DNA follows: TGTGCCAGCAGGGGGACGGCTTCTAACTATGGCTACACCTTC. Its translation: CASRGTASNYGYTF.

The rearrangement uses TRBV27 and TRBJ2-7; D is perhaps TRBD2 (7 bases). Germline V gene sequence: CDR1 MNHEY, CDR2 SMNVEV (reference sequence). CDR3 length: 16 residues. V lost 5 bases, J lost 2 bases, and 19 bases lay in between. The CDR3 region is CASSLSRGALTYEQYF. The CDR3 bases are TGTGCCAGCAGTCTGAGTCGGGGGGCGCTGACCTACGAGCAGTACTTC.

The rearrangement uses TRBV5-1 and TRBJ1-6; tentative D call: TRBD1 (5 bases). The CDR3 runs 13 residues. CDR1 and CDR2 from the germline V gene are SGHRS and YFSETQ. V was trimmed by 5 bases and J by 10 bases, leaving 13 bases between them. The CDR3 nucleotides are TGCGCCAGCAGGGCAGGGTTCGACTCACCCCTCCACTTT. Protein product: CASRAGFDSPLHF.

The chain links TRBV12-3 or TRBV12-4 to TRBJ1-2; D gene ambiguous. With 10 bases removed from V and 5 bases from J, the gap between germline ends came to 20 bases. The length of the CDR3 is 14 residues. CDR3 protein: CAIGPGPKLYGYTF. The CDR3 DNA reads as TGTGCCATTGGACCTGGACCGAAGCTATATGGCTACACCTTC.

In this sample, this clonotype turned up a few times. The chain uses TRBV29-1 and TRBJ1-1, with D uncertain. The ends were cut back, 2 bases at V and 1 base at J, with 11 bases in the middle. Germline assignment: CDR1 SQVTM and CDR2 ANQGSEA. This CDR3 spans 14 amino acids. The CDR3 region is CSVEFVRSNTEAFF. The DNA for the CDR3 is TGCAGCGTTGAATTCGTACGGTCGAACACTGAAGCTTTCTTT. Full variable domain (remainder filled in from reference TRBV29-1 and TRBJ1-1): SAVISQKPSRDICQRGTSLTIQCQVDSQVTMMFWYRQQPGQSLTLIATANQGSEATYESGFVIDKFPISRPNLTFSTLTVSNMSPEDSSIYLCSVEFVRSNTEAFFGQGTRLTVV.

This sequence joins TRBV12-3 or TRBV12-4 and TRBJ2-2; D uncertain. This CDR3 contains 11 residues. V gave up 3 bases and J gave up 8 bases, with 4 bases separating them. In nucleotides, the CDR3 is TGTGCCAGCAGTTTTGTAGGGGAGCTGTTTTTT. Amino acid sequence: CASSFVGELFF.

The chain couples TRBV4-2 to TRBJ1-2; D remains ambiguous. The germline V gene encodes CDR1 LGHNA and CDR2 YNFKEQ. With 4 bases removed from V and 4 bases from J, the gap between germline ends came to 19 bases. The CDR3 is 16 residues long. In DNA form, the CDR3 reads TGTGCCAGCAGCCCCGAGGAAACTGGCAGCTTCTATGGCTACACCTTC. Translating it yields CASSPEETGSFYGYTF.

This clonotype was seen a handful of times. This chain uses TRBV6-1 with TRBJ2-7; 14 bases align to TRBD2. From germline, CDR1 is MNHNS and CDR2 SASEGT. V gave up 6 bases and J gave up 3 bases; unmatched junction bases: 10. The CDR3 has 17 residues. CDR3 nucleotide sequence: TGTGCCAGCAGCCCTCCCGGGACTAGCGGGAGACTCTACGAGCAGTACTTC. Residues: CASSPPGTSGRLYEQYF.